One sample yielded the 30 T cell receptor beta chains listed below, sequenced in a study of CD8+CD57+ T cells in acquired aplastic anemia (dated by TCRdb to 2016 to 2019). The sequencer was an Illumina HiSeq 2000. Genomic DNA was used as template for profiling of TCR beta VDJ combinations and CDR3 sequences. TCRdb reprocessed the public reads (quality trimming at Q25 with fastp, clone calling with MiXCR) and kept in-frame beta chains. Entries that share a CDR3 protein sequence are merged under the most common genes and DNA. In this sample the table shows 260,000 or so distinct CDR3 sequences, roughly 82% of which occur a single time. The ten most abundant clones make up 40% to 50% of the sample. Flow cytometry had shown CD8+CD57+ cell expansion in the patients selected for sequencing. Specimen: sorted CD4+, CD8+, or CD8+CD57+ T cells (not recorded which) from PBMCs. Receptor source: a human donor with aplastic anemia.

This clonotype was recorded a few times. The rearrangement uses TRBV7-8 and TRBJ2-7, with D perhaps TRBD2 (5 bases). CDR1 is SGHVS, CDR2 FQNEAQ, per germline. This CDR3 has 18 amino acids. With 0 bases removed from V and 1 base from J, the gap between germline ends came to 19 bases. CDR3 region: CASSLAGDPDTQSYEQYV. In DNA form, the CDR3 reads TGTGCCAGCAGCTTAGCGGGAGATCCCGATACGCAGTCCTACGAGCAGTACGTC.

The chain is built from TRBV11-1 and TRBJ2-4; D remains unclear. The CDR3 sequence is 18 residues long. Germline V gene lookup returns CDR1 SGHAT and CDR2 FQDESV (reference sequence). Deletions cut 5 bases from V and 1 base from J, with 21 bases between. The CDR3 DNA follows: TGTGCCAGCAGCGTGGATGGCAAAGTTGGTTCGGCCAAAAACATTCAGTACTTC. Residues: CASSVDGKVGSAKNIQYF. Filled out from reference TRBV11-1 and TRBJ2-4, the complete variable domain reads EAEVAQSPRYKITEKSQAVAFWCDPISGHATLYWYRQILGQGPELLVQFQDESVVDDSQLPKDRFSAERLKGVDSTLKIQPAELGDSAMYLCASSVDGKVGSAKNIQYFGAGTRLSVL.

A few counts support this clonotype. The chain joins TRBV10-3 to TRBJ1-4; D unclear. V lost 5 bases, J lost 8 bases, and 12 bases lay in between. Germline CDR1 and CDR2: ENHRY and SYGVKD. This CDR3 comprises 13 residues. CDR3 sequence: CAISSSYEEKLFF. DNA of the CDR3: TGTGCCATCAGTTCCAGCTACGAGGAAAAACTGTTTTTT.

This chain links TRBV5-6 with TRBJ2-7, with 8 positions matching TRBD2. The J call is doubtful: the DNA matches TRBJ2-1 better. There are 16 residues in the CDR3. Germline loops: CDR1 SGHDT, CDR2 YYEEEE. CDR3 amino acids: CASSLHQRGGSDEQFF. The CDR3 DNA follows: TGTGCCAGCAGCTTGCATCAACGCGGGGGGAGCGATGAGCAGTTCTTC.

The gene calls are TRBV7-3 and TRBJ2-1; TRBD2 might be the D (7 bases). CDR1 SGHTA and CDR2 FQGTGA come from the germline V gene. The CDR3 covers 14 residues. V was pared by 5 bases and J by 8 bases, with 16 bases between. CDR3 bases: TGTGCCAGCAGCCTCGGGGGGCCGGCGGATGAGCAGTTCTTC. This translates into CASSLGGPADEQFF.

J is TRBJ2-5 and V is TRBV20-1; D possibly corresponds to TRBD2 (7 bases). Trimming pared 8 bases from V and 5 bases from J, leaving 18 bases between. There are 13 residues in the CDR3. Germline-derived CDR1 and CDR2 are DFQATT and SNEGSKA (reference sequence). CDR3 nucleotide sequence: TGCAGTTACCAAGGGGGGGGGTTGGAGACCCAGTACTTC. It encodes CSYQGGGLETQYF.

The chain is built from TRBV7-8 and TRBJ2-7; tentatively, D is TRBD2 (6 bases). V shed 5 bases and J shed 9 bases, with 20 bases lying between them. The CDR3 consists of 14 residues. Germline assignment: CDR1 SGHVS and CDR2 FQNEAQ. CDR3: CASSMGGGSYTQYF. CDR3 DNA: TGTGCCAGCAGCATGGGGGGAGGTTCCTACACGCAGTACTTC.

The gene calls are TRBV7-9 and TRBJ2-7; D perhaps matches TRBD2 (5 bases). Germline CDR1 SEHNR, CDR2 FQNEAQ (reference sequence). This CDR3 is 13 amino acids long. CDR3 nucleotide sequence: TGTGCCAGCAGCTTAAAGCGGACCTGCGAGCAGGACGTC. Translated: CASSLKRTCEQDV.

With regard to this clonotype: Because the CDR3's place on the DNA is in doubt, the DNA is left out and the CDR3 is given as listed by TCRdb. This chain links TRBV9 with TRBJ2-1; the D call TRBD2 from the table was never checked on the DNA. Germline CDR1 SGDLS, CDR2 YYNGEE. The CDR3 totals 15 residues, both ends included. This CDR3 is CASSVAGGSLNEKFF.

A remark on this clonotype: A read error may account for a junction end that differs from germline. The chain links TRBV24-1 to TRBJ2-3; either TRBD1 or TRBD2 may fit D (5 bases each). The germline gives CDR1 KGHDR, CDR2 SFDVKD. The CDR3 is 13 amino acids. The CDR3 sequence is CASSDAGADMPHF. The CDR3 nucleotides read TGTGCCAGCAGTGATGCCGGGGCAGATATGCCGCATTTT.

This clonotype was picked up a small number of times. The chain is built from TRBV24-1 and TRBJ2-2, with D possibly being TRBD1 (5 bases). Germline CDR1 is KGHDR and CDR2 is SFDVKD. There are 15 residues in the CDR3. V lost 3 bases to trimming and J lost 2 bases, with 9 bases between them. DNA of the CDR3: TGTGCCACCAGTGATCCCAGGGCAAACACCGGGGAGCTGTTTTTT. It translates to CATSDPRANTGELFF.

V and J are TRBV20-1 and TRBJ2-4; either TRBD1 or TRBD2 may fit D (5 bases each). Looked up from germline, CDR1 is DFQATT and CDR2 is SNEGSKA (reference sequence). The CDR3 is made up of 14 amino acids. The V end was cut by 6 bases, the J end by 7 bases, with 19 bases between. The CDR3 loop is CSASSWGRKNIQYF. The CDR3 nucleotides read TGCAGTGCCAGTAGTTGGGGACGCAAGAACATTCAGTACTTC.

This chain uses TRBV7-9 with TRBJ1-6; no clear D gene. V was pared by 4 bases and J by 19 bases, with 26 bases between. The germline CDR1 and CDR2 sequences are SEHNR and FQNEAQ (reference sequence). The CDR3 totals 15 residues. CDR3 amino acids: CASSSAGTPYFRPHF. CDR3 in DNA: TGTGCCAGCAGCTCCGCAGGTACGCCGTATTTTCGCCCACACTTT.

The rearrangement joins TRBV7-6 to TRBJ1-6; D possibly corresponds to TRBD1 (5 bases). The germline V and J ends were trimmed by 5 bases and 11 bases, with 16 bases remaining between them. The CDR3 covers 14 residues. CDR1 is SGHVS, CDR2 FNYEAQ, per germline. The CDR3 DNA is TGTGCCAGCAGCCCCCTACGCGGGGGTACACCCCTCCACTTT. Encoded protein: CASSPLRGGTPLHF.

On this clonotype: The junction departs from the called germline gene at one end, perhaps through a read error. CDR3 sequence (DNA): TGTGCCAGCAGCTGGGCGGGAGGTCCTGCTACGCTGTATTTT. It specifies CASSWAGGPATLYF. The chain couples TRBV9 to TRBJ2-3, with 8 bases aligning to TRBD2. The CDR3 is 14 amino acids. The germline CDR1 and CDR2 sequences are SGDLS and YYNGEE.

With regard to this clonotype: Since no conserved phenylalanine or tryptophan closes the CDR3, a read error is the likely cause. The DNA is omitted, as the CDR3 cannot be located on it reliably, and the CDR3 follows TCRdb's listing. V usage is TRBV7-6 and J usage is TRBJ2-3; TRBD1, the table's D call, lacks a check against the DNA. The CDR3 comprises 13 residues, both ends counted. Germline V gives CDR1 SGHVS, CDR2 FNYEAQ. The CDR3 loop reads CASTLGRGPSEAN.

Notes on this clonotype: The CDR3 ends on some other residue instead of the conserved phenylalanine or tryptophan, so this is likely a read error. The DNA is omitted, as the CDR3 cannot be located on it reliably, and the CDR3 follows TCRdb's listing. This chain joins TRBV2 and TRBJ1-6; TRBD1 is the table's D call, not checked against the DNA. Germline lookup yields CDR1 SNHLY and CDR2 FYNNEI. The CDR3 adds up to 16 amino acids, both ends counted. The CDR3: CASSDGGIHEQFFGHC.

With regard to this clonotype: No conserved phenylalanine or tryptophan ends this CDR3, so it is likely a read error. The limits of the CDR3 on the DNA are not certain, so only TCRdb's listed CDR3 is given. The chain has TRBV7-2 and TRBJ2-3; the table's D call of TRBD1 was not tested on the DNA. CDR1 and CDR2 (germline): SGHTA, FQGNSA. The CDR3 has 13 residues if both end residues are counted. The CDR3 loop reads CASSSGRNEQYDL.

A word on this clonotype: The DNA is left out, because the CDR3 cannot be placed on it with certainty; the CDR3 is given as TCRdb lists it. This chain connects TRBV7-2 to TRBJ2-7; the table gives TRBD2 as D, unverified against the DNA. The CDR3 extends over 15 residues, inclusive of both ends. The germline V gene has CDR1 SGHTA and CDR2 FQGNSA. This chain's CDR3 is CASSWGGGADYEYTV.

The CDR3 DNA reads TGTGCCAGCAGCTTAGCGGGTGGGCGGATTTACAATGAGCAGTTCTTC. Its protein product is CASSLAGGRIYNEQFF. The chain joins TRBV7-8 to TRBJ2-1, with D hard to call. Deletions cut 0 bases from V and 4 bases from J, with 13 bases between. The CDR3 totals 16 residues. Germline values: CDR1 SGHVS, CDR2 FQNEAQ.

In regard to this clonotype: The conserved closing phenylalanine or tryptophan is absent in this CDR3, likely reflecting a read error. The DNA is omitted, as the CDR3 cannot be located on it reliably, and the CDR3 follows TCRdb's listing. CDR3 region: CASRDGGTYTQYFLPG. The chain combines TRBV2 with TRBJ2-6; TRBD1 is the table's D call and was not checked against the DNA. Per germline, CDR1 SNHLY and CDR2 FYNNEI. The CDR3 spans 16 amino acids, including both terminal residues.

This clonotype was seen just once. The chain uses TRBV5-1 and TRBJ2-7; 10 bases align to TRBD2. V shed 8 bases and J 4 bases; nucleotides not matched to a gene: 9. CDR1 SGHRS and CDR2 YFSETQ come from the germline V gene. The CDR3 is made up of 14 amino acids. CDR3 sequence: CASPSSGRRYEQYF. CDR3 coding DNA: TGCGCCAGTCCATCTAGCGGGAGAAGGTACGAGCAGTACTTC.

The chain employs TRBV7-9 and TRBJ2-3, with 7 bases aligning to TRBD2. Germline V gene sequence: CDR1 SEHNR, CDR2 FQNEAQ (reference sequence). CDR3 length equals 14 residues. V shed 3 bases and J 6 bases; nucleotides not matched to a gene: 6. CDR3 bases: TGTGCCAGCAGCTTTCCGGGAGGCGGCGATACGCAGTATTTT. Translated, it gives CASSFPGGGDTQYF.

In regard to this clonotype: The junction does not match germline at one end; this may be a read error. The gene calls are TRBV7-9 and TRBJ1-6; no reliable D call. Germline lookup yields CDR1 SEHNR and CDR2 FQNEAQ (reference sequence). CDR3 length: 14 residues. The CDR3 bases are TGTGCCAGCAGCTTAATTGACGGGAATGCGTCCTACAATTTT. Translating it yields CASSLIDGNASYNF.

The chain employs TRBV7-8 and TRBJ2-1; D possibly uses TRBD1 or TRBD2 (5 bases each). Between the trimmed V and J ends, which lost 5 bases and 12 bases, there was a span of 17 bases. CDR3 length: 13 residues. Germline-derived CDR1 and CDR2 are SGHVS and FQNEAQ. The CDR3 bases are TGTGCCAGCAGCGTTGAGGGGATCCATGCGCAGTTCTTC. Translation: CASSVEGIHAQFF.

CDR3 sequence: CASSPQGRDNSPLHF. The CDR3 DNA reads TGTGCCAGCAGCCCACAGGGTAGGGACAATTCACCCCTCCACTTT. The V call is TRBV7-9, the J call TRBJ1-6; possible D gene TRBD1, 6 bases. The CDR3 consists of 15 residues. V was pared by 5 bases and J by 7 bases, with 15 bases between. CDR1 and CDR2 (germline): SEHNR, FQNEAQ (reference sequence). Drawing the rest from reference TRBV7-9 and TRBJ1-6, the complete variable domain is DTGVSQNPRHKITKRGQNVTFRCDPISEHNRLYWYRQTLGQGPEFLTYFQNEAQLEKSRLLSDRFSAERPKGSFSTLEIQRTEQGDSAMYLCASSPQGRDNSPLHFGNGTRLTVT.

This clonotype was seen a single time. As the CDR3 is not closed by the conserved phenylalanine or tryptophan, this likely results from a read error. Because the CDR3's place on the DNA is in doubt, the DNA is left out and the CDR3 is given as listed by TCRdb. CDR3 protein: CASSGVGDAHTEADRN. The rearrangement joins TRBV2 to TRBJ1-2; the DNA was not used to check the table's D call, TRBD1. The CDR3 has 16 residues if both end residues are counted. CDR1 and CDR2 (germline): SNHLY, FYNNEI.

The chain links TRBV7-9 to TRBJ1-2; tentatively, D is TRBD1 (6 bases). Germline CDR1 reads SEHNR; CDR2 reads FQNEAQ (reference sequence). CDR3 length: 15 residues. The V gene lost 3 bases and the J gene lost 10 bases, with 21 bases spanning the gap. DNA for the CDR3: TGTGCCAGCAGCTTGACAGGTAGCTACGACGCCAACTACACCTTC. Its protein is CASSLTGSYDANYTF. The full variable domain, rest sourced from reference TRBV7-9 and TRBJ1-2, is DTGVSQNPRHKITKRGQNVTFRCDPISEHNRLYWYRQTLGQGPEFLTYFQNEAQLEKSRLLSDRFSAERPKGSFSTLEIQRTEQGDSAMYLCASSLTGSYDANYTFGSGTRLTVV.

V is TRBV7-8 and J is TRBJ2-5, with D perhaps matching TRBD2 (6 bases). The CDR3 is 16 residues long. The V gene lost 1 base and the J gene lost 10 bases, with 22 bases spanning the gap. Germline CDR1 SGHVS, CDR2 FQNEAQ. In nucleotides, the CDR3 is TGTGCCAGCAGCTTAGGGGGAGGTCCCGATACCCAGTACCAGTACTTC. Translation: CASSLGGGPDTQYQYF. Looking up the rest from reference TRBV7-8 and TRBJ2-5 gives the full variable domain: GAGVSQSPRYKVAKRGQDVALRCDPISGHVSLFWYQQALGQGPEFLTYFQNEAQLDKSGLPSDRFFAERPEGSVSTLKIQRTQQEDSAVYLCASSLGGGPDTQYQYFGPGTRLLVL.

The chain recombines TRBV15 with TRBJ1-2, with 7 bases that match TRBD1. Germline-derived CDR1 and CDR2 are LNHNV and YYDKDF (reference sequence). The junction had 10 bases not matched to a gene; V was cut back by 4 bases and J by 8 bases. The CDR3 spans 14 residues. The CDR3 nucleotides read TGTGCCACCAGCATTACAGGGGTCGCGGAGGGCTACACCTTC. Residues: CATSITGVAEGYTF.